The following is a T cell receptor (beta chain) sequence with its context. In its sample, this clonotype was seen many times. It lacks a known antigen. No per-base quality is available; no much larger clone lies one base away. This record belongs to a study of T cells in Graves' hyperthyroidism and ophthalmopathy (dated by TCRdb to the late 2010s). A note on the overall study: Peripheral blood samples were taken at initial diagnosis, before any treatment was given. To identify distinguishing TCR V-J signatures, a discovery cohort of roughly 100 patients was used, comprising some 43 with Graves' ophthalmopathy and around 57 with stable Graves' hyperthyroidism. Thyroid tissue and blood T-cell repertoires from about 6 Graves' hyperthyroidism patients were also compared in the study. TCR Vbeta CDR3 sequencing of some 140 peripheral blood samples (around 45 ophthalmopathy, roughly 72 hyperthyroidism and some 17 progressor patients) is reported in the paper. Following sampling, methimazole starting at 30 mg daily was given to hyperthyroidism patients, and high-dose intravenous methylprednisolone was given to ophthalmopathy patients. Prospective prediction of ophthalmopathy was tested in an independent validation cohort consisting of about 19 hyperthyroidism patients and more than 15 patients who later progressed to ophthalmopathy. The 100 or so discovery patients were randomly divided into training and test sets at a 7:3 ratio. Summary of the overall study and its limitations: In validation, the model predicted progression to ophthalmopathy with approximately 69% sensitivity and less than 75% specificity, a median of 6.5 months before onset. No statistical method was used to fix the sample size in advance, and group allocation was not hidden from the investigators. Most expanded thyroid clonotypes (frequency above 0.001) were also found in blood, which suggests that blood repertoires may mirror thyroid immune responses. A model built on a 13 V-J signature distinguished ophthalmopathy from stable hyperthyroidism, reaching 87.88% sensitivity and 81.08% specificity in cross-validation and 80%/75% in testing.

Amplification of TCR beta CDR3 regions was carried out from RNA transcripts. For the first round of RT-PCR on the TCR CDR3, the HTBI primer set was used together with the Qiagen OneStep RT-PCR kit. Libraries were constructed in a second round of multiplex PCR, after which size selection and purification were carried out. Libraries were sequenced paired-end with 100 bp reads on an Illumina HiSeq2000. The original methods were these. Raw data were processed with SOAPnuke, discarding reads with adapters, uncalled bases, mean Phred below 15, or no exact constant-primer or identifier match. COPE v1.2.5 was used to merge high-quality paired reads, and clonotypes were defined as unique nucleotide sequences. MiTCR v1.1 was used to align clonotypes to the IMGT TRBV, TRBD and TRBJ reference segments. Analysis was restricted to V-J combinations with a frequency above 0.0001, which covered about 99% of repertoires. A TCS score was defined as the ratio between F50 (clonal expansion) and ExV (chaos), using BLOSUM62-based TCRdist between CDR3 peptides within each V-J. Welch's t-statistics and random forest reduced 500 to 550 V-J features to 13, which were used in a naive Bayes classifier (R e1071). The public reads were run again by TCRdb, first through fastp at Q25 and then through MiXCR, and only productive beta chains were kept. Rows matching on CDR3 protein sequence are summarized as one entry with the most common DNA and genes. In this record, the V and J calls reflect TCRdb's handling and not the investigators' own analysis. For this sample the table gives under 250,000 distinct CDR3 sequences, of which roughly a quarter were detected only once. Clones ranked in the top ten supply approximately 35% of the sample.

The CDR3 runs 13 amino acids, cysteine and phenylalanine included. Solely the CDR3 DNA is kept, with 39 bases framed from the first base. Taken from the germline V gene, the CDR1 and CDR2 loops are KGHDR and SFDVKD. Ophthalmopathy patients had moderately to severely active disease, with a Clinical Activity Score of 3 or more, a NOSPECS grade of 4 or more, and a disease duration of less than 3 months. Patients with uncontrolled infections, other autoimmune diseases, pregnancy or lactation were excluded. Diagnoses relied on clinical symptoms, serum thyroxine and TRAb, thyroid ultrasound and orbital computed tomography. PBMCs were isolated from about 10 ml of fresh peripheral blood by Ficoll-Paque density gradient centrifugation. Trizol reagent was used to extract total RNA, and RNA quality was then checked on an Agilent 2100 Bioanalyzer.

In this chain, TRBV24-1 is recombined with TRBJ2-5; the D gene is perhaps TRBD1, on 5 matching bases. The TCR was taken from a middle-aged woman with Graves' ophthalmopathy. What was sequenced was blood. The DNA sequence is as follows: TGTGCTACAAATCCAGGGCACGAGGAGACCCAGTACTTC. This gives the protein CATNPGHEETQYF.